This T cell receptor (beta chain) emerged from a study of T cells in localized non-small cell lung cancer. The study, taken as a whole, reports: The study found T cell clonality highest in uninvolved adjacent lung, above tumor. Because sequencing included only one region (of the tumor), heterogeneity remains possible. Of the top 100 tumor clones, median roughly 60 were in adjacent lung, over 25 among its top 100.

Some clones are missing from TCRdb's copy, which holds only in-frame ones; the method was immunoSEQ multiplex PCR. The repertoire holds roughly 70,000 clones, with about 86% as singletons. CDR3 length: 12 residues. V dropped 4 bases and J dropped 2 bases, with 4 bases sitting between them. From germline, CDR1 is MDHEN and CDR2 SYDVKM. Of note for this clone: Its antigen is currently unknown.

This material consisted of peripheral blood, taken before any cancer treatment. The source of this sequence is a male donor older than 55 with stage III squamous cell lung carcinoma. The J gene is TRBJ2-3, the V gene TRBV28; D is uncertain. CDR3 DNA sequence: TGTGCCAGCAGTTCGAACACAGATACGCAGTATTTT. Translating it yields CASSSNTDTQYF.